This T cell receptor (beta chain) was retrieved from a study of T cell responses to AZD1222 COVID-19 vaccine. Across the whole study: Pooled samples include second doses given at about 4 or 12 weeks.

Notes on this clone: The antigen is not known.

Study-level results: Clonal diversity was possibly underestimated; the donors were predominantly white British and more often female. Reports say nearly half of spike-specific TCRs go after unmutated variant regions.

This table comes from immunoSEQ multiplex PCR, and its TCRdb copy is limited to in-frame clones, with some not included. The table records some 140,000 clones, over 90% of them present only once. This TCR came from an adult in good health. The sequencing used peripheral blood, collected on day 0 of AZD1222 vaccination.

This chain's CDR3 is CASSEGLAAQETQYF. The CDR3 nucleotides are TGTGCCAGCAGTGAGGGACTAGCGGCTCAAGAGACCCAGTACTTC. The chain combines TRBV25-1 with TRBJ2-5; TRBD2 matches 11 bases. Germline CDR1 and CDR2: MGHDK and SYGVNS. J was trimmed by 2 bases and V by 3 bases; bases with no gene match: 2. The CDR3 runs to 15 residues. Combining the CDR3 with reference TRBV25-1 and TRBJ2-5 gives the whole variable domain EADIYQTPRYLVIGTGKKITLECSQTMGHDKMYWYQQDPGMELHLIHYSYGVNSTEKGDLSSESTVSRIRTEHFPLTLESARPSHTSQYLCASSEGLAAQETQYFGPGTRLLVL.